This TCR beta chain comes out of a study of chemoradiotherapy in HPV16-positive cancers. This CDR3 comprises 14 residues. CDR1 is SGHRS, CDR2 YFSETQ, per germline. V shed 0 bases and J shed 5 bases, with 11 bases lying between them. Method: immunoSEQ multiplex PCR; TCRdb's copy keeps in-frame clones and lacks some. Here the sample spans about 15,000 clones, about 70% being singletons. Study outcomes and limitations: Candidate HPV-specific clones and E7-related TCR motifs grew in tumor during treatment.

Concerning this clone: Its antigen is undetermined.

The clonotype originates from a human donor with HPV-associated anogenital cancer. Specimen collection occurred from a patient who underwent chemoradiotherapy. The chain is built from TRBV5-1 and TRBJ2-5; D is perhaps TRBD1 (6 bases). In DNA form, the CDR3 reads TGCGCCAGCAGCTTGGGAACAGGGCTGGAGACCCAGTACTTC. This codes for CASSLGTGLETQYF. Full variable domain (remainder filled in from reference TRBV5-1 and TRBJ2-5): KAGVTQTPRYLIKTRGQQVTLSCSPISGHRSVSWYQQTPGQGLQFLFEYFSETQRNKGNFPGRFSGRQFSNSRSEMNVSTLELGDSALYLCASSLGTGLETQYFGPGTRLLVL.